The 30 T cell receptor beta chains presented below share a single source sample, sequenced in a study of regulatory T cells in long-lasting Graves disease. CDR3 regions were amplified by Arm-PCR using iRepertoire HTBI primers to build TCR beta libraries. TCRdb analysed the multiplex PCR reads with MiXCR anew, one entry per CDR3 protein. Here the sample spans around 450,000 distinct CDR3 sequences, roughly 21% being singletons. Regarding time point: persistent/refractory GD, antithyroid drugs over 5 years with positive TRAb. After RNA was extracted from PBMCs, the TCR library was made from it. Material: peripheral blood mononuclear cells (PBMCs), obtained when the disease was refractory, from a patient treated with antithyroid drugs. These receptors all stem from a female donor with Graves disease.

Regarding this clonotype: This may come from a read error, since a much larger clone is one base off. V usage is TRBV7-2 and J usage is TRBJ2-7, with D perhaps matching TRBD1 (6 bases). From germline, CDR1 is SGHTA and CDR2 FQGNSA. The CDR3 is made up of 16 amino acids. V lost 5 bases to trimming and J lost 0 bases, with 17 bases between them. The DNA of the CDR3 is TGTGCCAGCAGCCCAGCCGGGACAAGGAGCTCCTACGAGCAGTACTTC. Encoded protein: CASSPAGTRSSYEQYF.

This clonotype was recorded at least ten times. V usage is TRBV2 and J usage is TRBJ1-2; no reliable D call. There are 13 residues in the CDR3. Trimming took off 9 bases at V and 0 bases at J, with 11 bases between the two ends. Per the germline V gene, CDR1 is SNHLY and CDR2 is FYNNEI. CDR3 loop: CARDKPTNYGYTF. For the CDR3, the DNA is TGTGCCAGAGACAAGCCTACTAACTATGGCTACACCTTC.

This clonotype came up a few times. The chain has TRBV3-1 and TRBJ2-3; no firm D call. CDR1 is LGHDT, CDR2 YNNKEL, per germline (reference sequence). The CDR3 loop spans 14 amino acids. Trimming cost V 0 bases and J 11 bases, with 15 bases left between them. The DNA for the CDR3 is TGTGCCAGCAGCCAAGATGGTTTAGGAGCGATGCAGTATTTT. Protein sequence: CASSQDGLGAMQYF.

The rearrangement links TRBV12-3 or TRBV12-4 to TRBJ2-2; D call uncertain. V lost 2 bases to trimming and J lost 0 bases, with 13 bases between them. CDR3 length: 17 residues. Here the CDR3 DNA reads TGTGCCAGCAGTTTATTTTCTAATCCACCGAACACCGGGGAGCTGTTTTTT. Translating gives CASSLFSNPPNTGELFF.

The chain has TRBV27 and TRBJ1-6, with 11 bases fitting TRBD1. Germline V gene sequence: CDR1 MNHEY, CDR2 SMNVEV (reference sequence). Trimming removed 6 bases from V and 8 bases from J; junction bases left unmatched: 9. CDR3 length: 16 residues. The CDR3 DNA follows: TGTGCCAGCAGCACTAGGGACAGGGGGTTAGATTCACCCCTCCACTTT. Translated, it gives CASSTRDRGLDSPLHF.

CDR3 bases: TGTGCCAGCAGCCCCTACCTAGCGGACTACGAGCAGTACTTC. It specifies CASSPYLADYEQYF. J is TRBJ2-7 and V is TRBV7-8; 7 positions agree with TRBD2. The CDR3 spans 14 residues. CDR1 is SGHVS and CDR2 is FQNEAQ in the germline V gene. The V and J ends lost 5 bases and 3 bases, in that order; junction bases with no gene match: 7.

V and J are TRBV7-9 and TRBJ1-6; D remains ambiguous. This CDR3 has 13 amino acids. CDR1 is SEHNR and CDR2 is FQNEAQ in the germline V gene (reference sequence). V was cut by 3 bases and J by 7 bases, with 7 bases left in between. CDR3 sequence: CASSLIQNSPLHF. CDR3 bases: TGTGCCAGCAGCTTGATACAGAATTCACCCCTCCACTTT.

This chain uses TRBV28 with TRBJ1-3, with 10 bases fitting TRBD1. Unmatched junction bases numbered 6, after V lost 6 bases and J lost 7 bases. The germline V gene encodes CDR1 MDHEN and CDR2 SYDVKM. There are 14 residues in the CDR3. In DNA form, the CDR3 reads TGTGCCAGCAGCCCTGGGACAGGGGCGAACACCATATATTTT. This gives the protein CASSPGTGANTIYF.

This clonotype was observed a single time. The rearrangement joins TRBV7-9 to TRBJ2-2, with D unclear. Germline CDR1 SEHNR, CDR2 FQNEAQ (reference sequence). This CDR3 comprises 13 residues. The V end was cut by 3 bases, the J end by 6 bases, with 8 bases between. The CDR3 sequence is CASSFSNSGELFF. The CDR3 region has the DNA TGTGCCAGCAGCTTCAGTAACTCCGGGGAGCTGTTTTTT.

This clonotype has ten or more counts. The V call is TRBV29-1, the J call TRBJ1-1; 10 bases are shared with TRBD1. V was pared by 7 bases and J by 6 bases, with 8 bases of the junction left unmatched. The CDR3 contains 13 residues. The germline CDR1 and CDR2 sequences are SQVTM and ANQGSEA. CDR3 DNA sequence: TGCAGCGCTGACAGGGGGCGTCCTGCTGAAGCTTTCTTT. It encodes CSADRGRPAEAFF.

The J gene is TRBJ2-5, the V gene TRBV25-1, with 8 bases aligning to TRBD1. The CDR3 consists of 14 residues. Germline CDR1 MGHDK, CDR2 SYGVNS. Trimming removed 2 bases from V and 2 bases from J; junction bases left unmatched: 1. CDR3 nucleotides: TGTGCCAGCAGTGAACGACAGGGGCAAGAGACCCAGTACTTC. As protein: CASSERQGQETQYF. Complete variable domain (other parts from reference TRBV25-1 and TRBJ2-5): EADIYQTPRYLVIGTGKKITLECSQTMGHDKMYWYQQDPGMELHLIHYSYGVNSTEKGDLSSESTVSRIRTEHFPLTLESARPSHTSQYLCASSERQGQETQYFGPGTRLLVL.

V and J are TRBV13 and TRBJ2-6; D gene unclear. CDR1 is PRHDT, CDR2 FYEKMQ, per germline (reference sequence). Trimming stripped 1 base from V and 2 bases from J, with 12 bases between. This CDR3 is built from 17 residues. CDR3: CASSLDGLIAGANVLTF. The CDR3 bases are TGTGCCAGCAGCTTAGATGGGTTAATCGCTGGGGCCAACGTCCTGACTTTC. The full variable domain, rest sourced from reference TRBV13 and TRBJ2-6, is AAGVIQSPRHLIKEKRETATLKCYPIPRHDTVYWYQQGPGQDPQFLISFYEKMQSDKGSIPDRFSAQQFSDYHSELNMSSLELGDSALYFCASSLDGLIAGANVLTFGAGSRLTVL.

This clonotype appeared many times. The chain couples TRBV7-9 to TRBJ1-5; D is unclear. The CDR3 runs 14 residues. Germline lookup yields CDR1 SEHNR and CDR2 FQNEAQ (reference sequence). V lost 3 bases and J 7 bases, leaving 13 bases between the germline ends. The CDR3 protein is CASSLGGIDQPQHF. Written as DNA, the CDR3 is TGTGCCAGCAGCTTGGGAGGGATTGACCAGCCCCAGCATTTT.

This clonotype was recorded many times. The CDR3 here is CASDPVGSNTEAFF. Written as DNA, the CDR3 is TGTGCCAGCGATCCGGTAGGCTCGAACACTGAAGCTTTCTTT. The chain is built from TRBV28 and TRBJ1-1; D is unresolved. This CDR3 comprises 14 residues. Trimming shortened V by 8 bases and J by 1 base, and 14 bases separated the two germline ends. The V gene's germline CDR1 is MDHEN and CDR2 SYDVKM.

This clonotype was recorded many times. The genes are TRBV7-8 and TRBJ1-5, with D unclear. This CDR3 has 16 residues. CDR1 is SGHVS, CDR2 FQNEAQ, per germline. V lost 2 bases and J 0 bases, leaving 11 bases between the germline ends. CDR3 coding DNA: TGTGCCAGCAGCTTATCGCGACTATATAGCAATCAGCCCCAGCATTTT. It is translated as CASSLSRLYSNQPQHF. The complete variable domain, with remaining parts taken from reference TRBV7-8 and TRBJ1-5, reads GAGVSQSPRYKVAKRGQDVALRCDPISGHVSLFWYQQALGQGPEFLTYFQNEAQLDKSGLPSDRFFAERPEGSVSTLKIQRTQQEDSAVYLCASSLSRLYSNQPQHFGDGTRLSIL.

This clonotype was recorded at least ten times. The V call is TRBV28, the J call TRBJ2-7; 9 bases fit TRBD1. V lost 4 bases, J lost 5 bases, and 9 bases stayed unmatched. The germline V gene has CDR1 MDHEN and CDR2 SYDVKM. The CDR3 length is 15 residues. The CDR3 DNA reads TGTGCCAGCAGTTCTCCGGGACAGGGACGCAACGAGCAGTACTTC. Translated: CASSSPGQGRNEQYF.

This clonotype showed up many times. The chain recombines TRBV29-1 with TRBJ2-5; TRBD1 matches 8 bases. This CDR3 is built from 13 residues. The germline V gene encodes CDR1 SQVTM and CDR2 ANQGSEA. V trimming: 3 bases; J trimming: 5 bases; junction bases outside the gene matches: 5. CDR3 sequence (DNA): TGCAGCGTTGAGGTCAGGGGGCGGGAGACCCAGTACTTC. As protein: CSVEVRGRETQYF.

This chain connects TRBV13 to TRBJ2-7; D tentatively fits TRBD1 or TRBD2 (5 bases each). The CDR3 runs to 15 residues. Between the trimmed V and J ends, which lost 4 bases and 5 bases, there was a span of 18 bases. Per the germline V gene, CDR1 is PRHDT and CDR2 is FYEKMQ (reference sequence). DNA of the CDR3: TGTGCCAGCAGCTCTCGGGACCCTAAGGGCCACGAGCAGTACTTC. Protein product: CASSSRDPKGHEQYF.

With respect to this clonotype: A read error likely explains this, since a far larger clone differs by one base. The V gene is TRBV7-2, the J gene TRBJ2-5; weak D call: TRBD1 (6 bases). The DNA end lines up better with TRBJ2-7; the J call may be wrong. Germline-derived CDR1 and CDR2 are SGHTA and FQGNSA. The CDR3 runs to 15 residues. This CDR3 is CASSFAQGYVYEQYF. The DNA for the CDR3 is TGTGCCAGCAGCTTTGCACAGGGATACGTCTACGAGCAGTACTTC.

The table lists this clonotype with a count of one. The rearrangement links TRBV11-1 to TRBJ2-1, with TRBD2 as a possible D gene (5 bases). Trimming left V 5 bases short and J 9 bases short, with 20 bases between. The CDR3 runs to 15 residues. Germline V gene lookup returns CDR1 SGHAT and CDR2 FQDESV (reference sequence). This CDR3 reads CASSNYAGQSGEQFF. In DNA, the CDR3 is TGTGCCAGCAGCAATTACGCCGGCCAGAGCGGTGAGCAGTTCTTC. Together with reference TRBV11-1 and TRBJ2-1, the CDR3 gives the full variable domain: EAEVAQSPRYKITEKSQAVAFWCDPISGHATLYWYRQILGQGPELLVQFQDESVVDDSQLPKDRFSAERLKGVDSTLKIQPAELGDSAMYLCASSNYAGQSGEQFFGPGTRLTVL.

This clonotype was picked up many times. CDR3 amino acids: CASSQTGKGQPQHF. Here the CDR3 DNA reads TGTGCCAGCAGTCAGACAGGGAAGGGCCAGCCCCAGCATTTT. V and J are TRBV6-1 and TRBJ1-5; 7 bases line up with TRBD1. The CDR3 extends over 14 amino acids. Germline assignment: CDR1 MNHNS and CDR2 SASEGT. V shed 5 bases and J 7 bases; nucleotides not matched to a gene: 8.

This clonotype was recorded a few times. This sequence joins TRBV28 and TRBJ1-5; D possibly corresponds to TRBD1 (5 bases). Germline V CDR1 and CDR2: MDHEN, SYDVKM. V was trimmed by 2 bases and J by 9 bases, leaving 17 bases between them. CDR3 size: 15 residues. CDR3 loop: CASSLGVGVGRPQHF. CDR3 DNA sequence: TGTGCCAGCAGTTTAGGTGTGGGGGTTGGGAGGCCCCAGCATTTT.

This clonotype has at least ten counts. The chain employs TRBV7-3 and TRBJ1-1, with D possibly being TRBD1 (6 bases). Trimming took 5 bases from V and 3 from J, leaving 16 bases between them. Germline V gene lookup returns CDR1 SGHTA and CDR2 FQGTGA. The CDR3 has 15 residues. The CDR3 protein is CASSPTGGGDTEAFF. The CDR3 DNA is TGTGCCAGCAGCCCGACCGGGGGCGGTGACACTGAAGCTTTCTTT. Supplemented by reference TRBV7-3 and TRBJ1-1, the full variable domain reads GAGVSQTPSNKVTEKGKYVELRCDPISGHTALYWYRQSLGQGPEFLIYFQGTGAADDSGLPNDRFFAVRPEGSVSTLKIQRTERGDSAVYLCASSPTGGGDTEAFFGQGTRLTVV.

This clonotype has at least ten counts. This chain links TRBV12-3 or TRBV12-4 with TRBJ1-3; no definite D call. With 1 base removed from V and 0 bases from J, the gap between germline ends came to 10 bases. The CDR3 is 16 residues long. The CDR3 here is CASSLGAVRSGNTIYF. The CDR3 nucleotides are TGTGCCAGCAGTTTAGGGGCGGTCCGCTCTGGAAACACCATATATTTT.

The chain links TRBV27 to TRBJ1-2, with TRBD1 as a possible D gene (6 bases). This CDR3 region has 11 residues. Germline-derived CDR1 and CDR2 are MNHEY and SMNVEV (reference sequence). This CDR3 is CANRAAMGYTF. CDR3 in DNA: TGTGCGAACAGGGCCGCTATGGGGTACACCTTC.

This clonotype was recorded many times. V gene TRBV27 combines with J gene TRBJ2-6; possibly TRBD1 for D (6 bases). The V gene's germline CDR1 is MNHEY and CDR2 SMNVEV (reference sequence). CDR3 length: 15 residues. Between the trimmed V and J ends, which lost 6 bases and 3 bases, there was a span of 12 bases. CDR3 residues: CASSSGQFGANVLTF. CDR3 bases: TGTGCCAGCAGCAGTGGACAGTTTGGGGCCAACGTCCTGACTTTC.

This clonotype occurred many times. The chain uses TRBV13 and TRBJ1-2; the match to TRBD1 covers 11 bases. The trim removed 8 bases at V and 7 bases at J, leaving 18 bases unmatched. The CDR3 consists of 17 residues. Germline loops: CDR1 PRHDT, CDR2 FYEKMQ (reference sequence). The DNA for the CDR3 is TGTGCCAGCGGCAGAGGCGGACAGGGGGCTCCCGTGCGTGGCTACACCTTC. Protein: CASGRGGQGAPVRGYTF.

The V and J genes are TRBV4-3 and TRBJ2-7; D ambiguous. CDR1 LGHNA and CDR2 YSLEER come from the germline V gene. The length of the CDR3 is 15 residues. Trimming stripped 0 bases from V and 4 bases from J, with 13 bases between. In nucleotides, the CDR3 is TGCGCCAGCAGCCAAGATTACGCGAGCTCTTACGAGCAGTACTTC. Translated: CASSQDYASSYEQYF.

The chain couples TRBV18 to TRBJ2-7, with D tentatively TRBD2 (6 bases). The germline V gene encodes CDR1 KGHSH and CDR2 LQKENI. The CDR3 extends over 13 amino acids. V lost 8 bases and J 4 bases, leaving 15 bases between the germline ends. CDR3 amino acids: CASLSDGGYEQYF. CDR3 nucleotide sequence: TGTGCCAGCCTATCCGACGGGGGATACGAGCAGTACTTC.

This clonotype was found many times. This chain links TRBV29-1 with TRBJ2-5, with a weak D call TRBD2 (6 bases). The CDR3 runs 11 residues. CDR1 and CDR2 (germline): SQVTM, ANQGSEA. V was trimmed by 4 bases and J by 3 bases, leaving 6 bases between them. This CDR3 reads CSVVAEETQYF. CDR3 in DNA: TGCAGCGTTGTAGCGGAAGAGACCCAGTACTTC.